These 28 T cell receptor beta chains were all obtained from the same sample, sequenced in a study of T cells in localized non-small cell lung cancer. Libraries were prepared by immunoSEQ multiplex PCR; TCRdb keeps only in-frame clonotypes and omits some of them. The repertoire holds over a thousand clones, with 20% to 30% as singletons. The specimen was normal lung tissue next to the tumor, collected before any cancer treatment. These receptor sequences come from a man aged 40 to 69 with stage II squamous cell lung carcinoma.

This rearrangement joins TRBV11-3 to TRBJ2-1; TRBD2 matches 11 bases. Germline V gene sequence: CDR1 SGHNT, CDR2 YENEEA. CDR3 length: 15 amino acids. The trim removed 6 bases at V and 0 bases at J, leaving 1 base unmatched. CDR3 DNA: TGTGCCAGCAGTACTAGCGGGAGCTCCTACAATGAGCAGTTCTTC. Amino acids: CASSTSGSSYNEQFF.

This clone was seen a few times. The chain uses TRBV11-3 and TRBJ2-5, with 7 nucleotides matching TRBD1. This CDR3 is built from 15 residues. Trimming at V came to 3 bases and at J to 5 bases, leaving 9 bases not matched to a gene. Germline V CDR1 and CDR2: SGHNT, YENEEA. CDR3 residues: CASSLGTGDGETQYF. The CDR3 DNA follows: TGTGCCAGCAGCTTGGGAACAGGGGATGGGGAGACCCAGTACTTC.

The chain combines TRBV14 with TRBJ2-1; 12 nucleotides line up with TRBD2. With 4 bases clipped from V and 7 bases from J, the junction kept 14 bases outside the gene matches. The CDR3 extends over 18 amino acids. Germline values: CDR1 SGHDN, CDR2 FVKESK. This CDR3 reads CASSRQTPIGTSGNEQFF. The CDR3 bases are TGTGCCAGCAGCCGACAAACCCCGATAGGGACTAGCGGGAATGAGCAGTTCTTC.

By share of the sample, this clone is medium-sized. This sequence joins TRBV11-3 and TRBJ1-2; no reliable D call. The CDR3 is 15 amino acids. From germline, CDR1 is SGHNT and CDR2 YENEEA. V shed 1 base and J shed 4 bases, with 13 bases lying between them. This CDR3 is CASSLGGGIFYGYTF. The DNA for the CDR3 is TGTGCCAGCAGCTTAGGTGGCGGGATCTTCTATGGCTACACCTTC.

The gene calls are TRBV30 and TRBJ2-1, with D perhaps given as TRBD1 or TRBD2 (5 bases each). The CDR3 spans 13 residues. Between the trimmed V and J ends, which lost 8 bases and 4 bases, there was a span of 15 bases. The germline CDR1 and CDR2 sequences are GTSNPN and SVGIG (reference sequence). The CDR3 loop reads CAREGRGYNEQFF. Written as DNA, the CDR3 is TGTGCCCGAGAGGGAAGGGGATACAATGAGCAGTTCTTC.

V is TRBV6-8 and J is TRBJ2-2; 9 bases match TRBD1. This CDR3 has 18 amino acids. CDR1 MNHGY and CDR2 SAAAGT come from the germline V gene. The J segment lost 3 bases and the V segment lost 4 bases, leaving 12 bases of the junction unmatched. CDR3 sequence: CASSLQPWDRVDTGELFF. Here the CDR3 DNA reads TGTGCCAGCAGTTTACAACCCTGGGACAGGGTTGACACCGGGGAGCTGTTTTTT.

This chain links TRBV5-1 with TRBJ1-1; D is perhaps TRBD1 (5 bases). Trimming stripped 4 bases from V and 4 bases from J, with 14 bases between. The CDR3 has 14 residues. Per the germline V gene, CDR1 is SGHRS and CDR2 is YFSETQ. CDR3 in amino acids: CASSPLGGITEAFF. The CDR3 DNA reads as TGCGCCAGCAGCCCCCTGGGGGGTATCACTGAAGCTTTCTTT.

This clone has only a few counts. The rearrangement links TRBV9 to TRBJ2-7; D unresolved. CDR3 length: 13 residues. Trimming took off 4 bases at V and 3 bases at J, with 11 bases between the two ends. The germline V gene encodes CDR1 SGDLS and CDR2 YYNGEE. The CDR3 DNA sequence: TGTGCCAGCAGCCTAGGGCGACACTACGAGCAGTACTTC. Translating gives CASSLGRHYEQYF.

This clone is large. The chain carries TRBV30 and TRBJ2-7; perhaps TRBD2 as D (5 bases). V lost 7 bases, J lost 4 bases, and 14 bases lay in between. The CDR3 spans 12 residues. Germline assignment: CDR1 GTSNPN and CDR2 SVGIG (reference sequence). In DNA form, the CDR3 reads TGTGCCTTACTCTCGGGAAAGTACGAGCAGTACTTC. Protein: CALLSGKYEQYF.

The gene calls are TRBV30 and TRBJ1-2, with D maybe TRBD1 (6 bases). CDR1 and CDR2 (germline): GTSNPN, SVGIG (reference sequence). V was shortened by 2 bases and J by 1 base, with 17 bases between the two germline ends. The CDR3 sequence is 16 residues long. CDR3 loop: CAWSIQGSELNYGYTF. Written as DNA, the CDR3 is TGTGCCTGGAGTATCCAGGGGTCAGAACTTAACTATGGCTACACCTTC.

In this sample, this clone turned up a few times. One end of the junction fails to match germline, which may point to a read error. The V and J genes are TRBV6-8 and TRBJ1-1, with D unresolved. The CDR3 is 12 amino acids. Looked up from germline, CDR1 is MNHGY and CDR2 is SAAAGT. CDR3 region: CAISAENTEAFF. The CDR3 nucleotides are TGTGCCATCAGTGCCGAGAACACTGAAGCTTTCTTT.

This clone was picked up a small number of times. The V call is TRBV7-6, the J call TRBJ2-3; TRBD2 might be the D (6 bases). The CDR3 is 15 amino acids. The germline gives CDR1 SGHVS, CDR2 FNYEAQ. V was cut by 4 bases and J by 4 bases, with 15 bases left in between. CDR3 region: CASSSAGPPPDTQYF. The CDR3 coding sequence is TGTGCCAGCAGCTCCGCGGGGCCTCCCCCAGATACGCAGTATTTT.

The J gene is TRBJ2-7, the V gene TRBV29-1; D might be TRBD1 or TRBD2, each matching 6 bases. The CDR3 is 13 residues long. The ends were cut back, 4 bases at V and 6 bases at J, with 16 bases in the middle. Germline lookup yields CDR1 SQVTM and CDR2 ANQGSEA. The CDR3 DNA follows: TGCAGCGTTGTAGCCGGGGGCGAGGGCGAGCAGTACTTC. Protein: CSVVAGGEGEQYF.

The chain links TRBV9 to TRBJ2-6; tentatively, D is TRBD1 (6 bases). CDR1 is SGDLS and CDR2 is YYNGEE in the germline V gene. V lost 2 bases, J lost 0 bases, and 12 bases lay in between. The CDR3 has 17 amino acids. The CDR3 DNA reads TGTGCCAGCAGCGTCTACAGGGTGAGCTCTGGGGCCAACGTCCTGACTTTC. Its translation: CASSVYRVSSGANVLTF.

By proportion, this clone is large (0.1 to 1%). The chain combines TRBV6-8 with TRBJ2-7, with D maybe TRBD1 (6 bases). CDR1 is MNHGY, CDR2 SAAAGT, per germline. The CDR3 contains 15 residues. The germline V and J ends were trimmed by 6 bases and 1 base, with 16 bases remaining between them. CDR3 sequence: CASRYKGTLSYEQYF. The CDR3 coding sequence is TGTGCCAGCAGGTACAAAGGGACATTATCCTACGAGCAGTACTTC.

V and J are TRBV6-8 and TRBJ2-1; D not certain. This CDR3 is built from 12 residues. Trimming shortened V by 5 bases and J by 7 bases, and 9 bases separated the two germline ends. The germline V gene encodes CDR1 MNHGY and CDR2 SAAAGT. This CDR3 reads CASSKVVNEQFF. CDR3 DNA: TGTGCCAGCAGTAAAGTCGTAAATGAGCAGTTCTTC.

This chain links TRBV11-3 with TRBJ1-1; the D is unclear. Germline V gene data show CDR1 as SGHNT and CDR2 as YENEEA. The CDR3 extends over 14 amino acids. V was trimmed by 1 base and J by 3 bases, leaving 9 bases between them. The CDR3 bases are TGTGCCAGCAGCTTAGGTGGGGAGTACACTGAAGCTTTCTTT. It is translated as CASSLGGEYTEAFF.

The genes are TRBV19 and TRBJ1-1; TRBD1 aligns across 9 bases. J gave up 1 base and V 7 bases, and 7 bases lay outside the gene matches. This CDR3 is 15 amino acids long. CDR1 is LNHDA, CDR2 SQIVND, per germline (reference sequence). CDR3 nucleotides: TGTGCCAGTATCCCACAGGGGGCAGGGAACACTGAAGCTTTCTTT. Its translation is CASIPQGAGNTEAFF.

The J gene is TRBJ1-4, the V gene TRBV19, with 7 bases fitting TRBD1. Looked up from germline, CDR1 is LNHDA and CDR2 is SQIVND (reference sequence). The J segment lost 4 bases and the V segment lost 8 bases, leaving 4 bases of the junction unmatched. The CDR3 has 13 residues. CDR3 loop: CASQDRINEKLFF. The DNA for the CDR3 is TGTGCCAGTCAGGACAGGATTAATGAAAAACTGTTTTTT.

The chain uses TRBV5-1 and TRBJ2-7, with D perhaps TRBD2 (6 bases). CDR1 and CDR2 from the germline V gene are SGHRS and YFSETQ. CDR3 length: 14 amino acids. V lost 4 bases and J 7 bases, leaving 18 bases between the germline ends. The CDR3: CASSQDPGGVEQYF. The DNA of the CDR3 is TGCGCCAGCAGCCAAGATCCTGGAGGGGTGGAGCAGTACTTC.

By sample share, this clone is medium-sized (0.01 to 0.1%). The chain joins TRBV11-3 to TRBJ1-2; D perhaps matches TRBD1 (6 bases). This CDR3 region has 14 residues. The V gene lost 6 bases and the J gene lost 4 bases, with 15 bases spanning the gap. The germline V gene has CDR1 SGHNT and CDR2 YENEEA. The CDR3 region has the DNA TGTGCCAGCAGGCCACAGGGTTGGGGCTATGGCTACACCTTC. Protein: CASRPQGWGYGYTF.

This clone was recorded a few times. As DNA, the CDR3 is TGTGCCAGCAGCCTAGGAATGAGTTCTGAAGCTTTCTTT. Amino acids: CASSLGMSSEAFF. The chain uses TRBV9 and TRBJ1-1; D gene unclear. Germline CDR1 reads SGDLS; CDR2 reads YYNGEE. CDR3 size: 13 residues. Trimming cost V 4 bases and J 6 bases, with 13 bases left between them. Filled out from reference TRBV9 and TRBJ1-1, the complete variable domain reads DSGVTQTPKHLITATGQRVTLRCSPRSGDLSVYWYQQSLDQGLQFLIQYYNGEERAKGNILERFSAQQFPDLHSELNLSSLELGDSALYFCASSLGMSSEAFFGQGTRLTVV.

The CDR3 DNA is TGTGCCAGCAGTGACGGGACAGGGATCGACGGCTACACCTTC. Translation: CASSDGTGIDGYTF. The chain has TRBV2 and TRBJ1-2; TRBD1 aligns across 9 bases. From germline, CDR1 is SNHLY and CDR2 FYNNEI. The length of the CDR3 is 14 residues. V lost 3 bases, J lost 8 bases, and 7 bases stayed unmatched.

There are a few counts of this clone. The V call is TRBV29-1, the J call TRBJ1-1; D is undetermined. With 2 bases removed from V and 3 bases from J, the gap between germline ends came to 7 bases. Germline CDR1 is SQVTM and CDR2 is ANQGSEA. This CDR3 has 12 residues. The CDR3 is CSVEFGDTEAFF. The CDR3 nucleotides read TGCAGCGTTGAATTTGGGGACACTGAAGCTTTCTTT.

This clone was seen only a few times. The rearrangement uses TRBV5-1 and TRBJ1-1; D ambiguous. The CDR3 runs 15 residues. Germline-derived CDR1 and CDR2 are SGHRS and YFSETQ. V was clipped by 1 base and J by 0 bases, with 10 bases between them. The CDR3 is CASSLKRDLNTEAFF. CDR3 nucleotides: TGCGCCAGCAGCTTGAAAAGGGATTTGAACACTGAAGCTTTCTTT. Supplemented by reference TRBV5-1 and TRBJ1-1, the full variable domain reads KAGVTQTPRYLIKTRGQQVTLSCSPISGHRSVSWYQQTPGQGLQFLFEYFSETQRNKGNFPGRFSGRQFSNSRSEMNVSTLELGDSALYLCASSLKRDLNTEAFFGQGTRLTVV.

A few counts support this clone. The chain uses TRBV6-8 and TRBJ1-2; TRBD1 agrees at 7 bases. The CDR3 is made up of 16 amino acids. Germline trimming cut 8 bases from V and 4 bases from J; bases unmatched to any gene: 16. Germline CDR1 reads MNHGY; CDR2 reads SAAAGT. The CDR3 sequence is CASHSRGGAGSYGYTF. Here the CDR3 DNA reads TGTGCCAGCCACTCAAGAGGGGGCGCGGGGAGCTATGGCTACACCTTC.

This clone has more than one count but fewer than ten. The V gene is TRBV6-8, the J gene TRBJ1-1; 8 nucleotides agree with TRBD1. From germline, CDR1 is MNHGY and CDR2 SAAAGT. This CDR3 is built from 15 residues. J lost 3 bases, V lost 2 bases, and 5 bases had no gene match. CDR3 DNA sequence: TGTGCCAGCAGTTACACGACAGGGGAGGACACTGAAGCTTTCTTT. It translates to CASSYTTGEDTEAFF.

With respect to this clone: An end of the junction does not agree with germline; a read error may underlie this. This chain connects TRBV6-8 to TRBJ2-7, with 14 positions matching TRBD2. From germline, CDR1 is MNHGY and CDR2 SAAAGT. The CDR3 totals 16 residues. CDR3 in DNA: TGTGCCATCAGTCGACTAGCGGGAGGGGATACCTACGAGCAGTACTTC. This codes for CAISRLAGGDTYEQYF.